The rows below give T cell receptor beta chains drawn from one sample of a study of T cell changes during pregnancy in multiple sclerosis. Profiling relied on immunoSEQ multiplex PCR, and the TCRdb table lists in-frame clones only, not all of them. The sample lists over 90,000 clones, about 90% seen once, with about 0.9% in the top ten. The source was peripheral blood, collected after pregnancy. The origin of the receptors is a female donor with multiple sclerosis, enrolled in a pregnancy study. CDR3s include the opening cysteine and the closing phenylalanine or tryptophan. A D gene is named only where the DNA matches it firmly.

>TRBV30|TRBJ2-1|TRBD2
CAWKLAGNEQFF
TGTGCCTGGAAACTAGCGGGCAATGAGCAGTTCTTC
>TRBV5-1|TRBJ1-3|TRBD1
CASSPSPRQGGSSGNTIYF
TGCGCCAGCAGCCCTAGCCCCCGACAGGGCGGTAGCTCTGGAAACACCATATATTTT
>TRBV7-8|TRBJ2-3|.
CASSSESTDTQYF
TGTGCCAGCAGCTCGGAGAGCACAGATACGCAGTATTTT
>TRBV4-3|TRBJ1-4|.
CASSQSPTGSATNEKLFF
TGCGCCAGCAGCCAGTCTCCTACAGGGTCGGCAACTAATGAAAAACTGTTTTTT
>TRBV27|TRBJ2-7|TRBD2
CASSSPQRGGYEQYF
TGTGCCAGCAGTTCTCCCCAGCGGGGTGGATACGAGCAGTACTTC
>TRBV7-9|TRBJ2-1|.
CASHPQGNEQFF
TGTGCCAGCCACCCCCAGGGCAATGAGCAGTTCTTC
>TRBV7-6|TRBJ2-3|.
CASSLSQGTDTQYF
TGTGCCAGCAGCTTATCCCAGGGCACAGATACGCAGTATTTT
>TRBV13|TRBJ2-7|TRBD2
CASSGLAGAKSYEQYF
TGTGCCAGCAGCGGACTAGCGGGGGCAAAATCCTACGAGCAGTACTTC
>TRBV6-1|TRBJ2-2|TRBD2
CASSEYGGENTGELFF
TGTGCCAGCAGTGAATATGGGGGGGAGAACACCGGGGAGCTGTTTTTT
>TRBV11-3|TRBJ2-2|.
CASKQGWTGELFF
TGTGCCAGCAAACAGGGTTGGACCGGGGAGCTGTTTTTT
>TRBV18|TRBJ2-2|.
CASSPRTDRTGELFF
TGTGCCAGCTCACCCCGGACAGATCGTACCGGGGAGCTGTTTTTT
>TRBV11-2|TRBJ2-1|TRBD2
CASSSPSGRLINEQFF
TGTGCCAGCAGTTCCCCTAGCGGGAGGCTCATCAATGAGCAGTTCTTC
>TRBV7-6|TRBJ2-2|.
CASTPGTYNTGELFF
TGTGCCAGCACCCCCGGGACTTACAACACCGGGGAGCTGTTTTTT
>TRBV28|TRBJ2-7|TRBD2
CASSLLGGRAYEQYF
TGTGCCAGCAGTTTATTAGGCGGGAGGGCCTACGAGCAGTACTTC
>TRBV7-9|TRBJ1-1|TRBD1
CASSPQGGTEAFF
TGTGCCAGCAGCCCACAGGGGGGAACTGAAGCTTTCTTT
>TRBV27|TRBJ2-6|.
CASSLAPGANVLTF
TGTGCCAGCAGTTTGGCCCCTGGGGCCAACGTCCTGACTTTC
>TRBV5-1|TRBJ2-3|TRBD2
CASSSASGGKADTQYF
TGCGCCAGCAGTTCTGCTAGCGGGGGGAAGGCAGATACGCAGTATTTT
>TRBV15|TRBJ1-5|.
CATSRGLGASNQPQHF
TGTGCCACCAGCAGAGGTTTAGGGGCTAGCAATCAGCCCCAGCATTTT
>TRBV19|TRBJ2-1|.
CASRVTWSSYNEQFF
TGTGCCAGTAGGGTTACATGGAGCTCCTACAATGAGCAGTTCTTC
>TRBV7-2|TRBJ2-5|.
CASSLGGGAERWETQYF
TGTGCCAGCAGCTTAGGGGGTGGGGCCGAGAGGTGGGAGACCCAGTACTTC
>TRBV19|TRBJ2-2|TRBD2
CASSPGLAGPTGELFF
TGTGCCAGTAGCCCAGGACTAGCGGGCCCGACCGGGGAGCTGTTTTTT
>TRBV5-6|TRBJ2-7|.
CASSLGYRPYEQYF
TGTGCCAGCAGCTTGGGTTACAGGCCCTACGAGCAGTACTTC